This T cell receptor beta chain was captured by sequencing in a study of cytomegalovirus exposure and HLA in healthy donors. A note on this clone: Antigen: not known.

PCR used 60 Vbeta primers and 13 Jbeta primers. Profiled with immunoSEQ multiplex PCR; TCRdb holds only in-frame clones, not every one. Of 150,000 or so clones in the sample, about 75% were seen once. Study findings and constraints: Researchers counted 164 TCR beta chains as cytomegalovirus-associated. It was in a later analysis that TCR association rates were seen to vary by HLA locus, highest for DRB1 and lowest for HLA-C. In an earlier analysis, in 620 or so donors, most V segments appeared productive either ~90% or ~30% of the time.

Participants comprised healthy donors of bone marrow. The ends lost 5 bases at V and 1 base at J; junction bases unmatched: 5. CDR1 SEHNR and CDR2 FQNEAQ come from the germline V gene (reference sequence). The CDR3 totals 15 residues. This TCR was recovered from a female donor in good health and CMV-seronegative. The sample taken for sequencing was PBMCs. V gene TRBV7-9 combines with J gene TRBJ1-1; TRBD1 aligns across 9 bases. The CDR3 spells CASSDYRGPNTEAFF. The CDR3 nucleotides read TGTGCCAGCAGCGATTACAGGGGGCCGAACACTGAAGCTTTCTTT.